The clone carrying this T cell receptor (beta chain) has more than one count but fewer than ten. What it recognizes is unknown. Peripheral blood was drawn, approximately 9.5 milliliters per donor. The V end was cut by 6 bases, the J end by 2 bases, with 24 bases between. Germline CDR1 SQVTM, CDR2 ANQGSEA. The CDR3 sequence is 17 residues long. Through a sample-barcoded 5' primer and a J-beta primer mix, a second PCR was run for roughly 7 to 12 cycles. Per sample, CDR3-containing paired-end reads numbered at least 2.5 million. TCRdb used MiXCR to reprocess the 5' RACE reads, holding one entry per CDR3 protein. Here the sample spans about 1.6 million distinct CDR3 sequences, 30% to 35% being singletons. The record originates from a study of blood T cells in healthy people across ages. Points from the study as a whole: Estimates of diversity drawn from one million T cells were considered underestimates. Diversity was higher, and naive CD4+ cells more numerous, in long-lived donors than in aged donors.

Specimen: blood. The chain combines TRBV29-1 with TRBJ2-3, with TRBD1 as a possible D gene (5 bases). The receptor comes from a woman aged 30 to 39 in good health. The CDR3 protein is CSVKGFAGLGHTDTQYF. In DNA form, the CDR3 reads TGCAGCGTGAAGGGTTTCGCAGGCCTCGGACACACAGATACGCAGTATTTT.